This record covers a single T cell receptor (beta chain). Its antigen remains unknown. The CDR3 runs 18 residues. Germline loops: CDR1 SGHVS, CDR2 FQNEAQ. This entry belongs to a study of T cell repertoires in cytomegalovirus infection. Across the whole study: From public TCR beta signatures came an indication of both CMV infection and matching HLA type.

TCRdb processed the reads anew with MiXCR; each CDR3 protein has one entry. The sample has some 920,000 distinct CDR3 sequences; under 40% are singletons. Study-level points and caveats: Cumulated frequencies of public TCR beta families served to identify carriers of CMV plus the relevant HLA.

The material sequenced was cultured CD8+ T cells from PBMCs, taken from culture after CMV antigen stimulation. The rearrangement joins TRBV7-8 to TRBJ2-7; 10 positions agree with TRBD1. This sequence was found in a human donor in good health (CMV status not recorded). Some clones in this sample may be carry-over from other donors' samples. CDR3 sequence: CACSSGVGTGDLSYEQYV. The CDR3 region has the DNA TGTGCCTGCAGCTCAGGGGTTGGGACAGGGGACCTCTCCTACGAGCAGTACGTC.